This TCR beta chain was captured by sequencing in a study of cytomegalovirus exposure and HLA in healthy donors (dated by TCRdb to the late 2010s). General notes on the study: In an earlier analysis of around 540 of the donors, 250 to 350 Gb of sequence data and some 120 million unique TCR beta sequences from roughly 200 million T cells were reported. The study was designed to test whether signatures of past pathogen exposure could be identified by cataloging public T cell receptors. Among 398 genotyped donors of the cohort, an average of about 240,000 unique TCR beta nucleotide sequences were sequenced per donor, roughly 20% of them non-productive. The number of typed donors differed by locus: roughly 629-640 for A, B, C, DRB1 and DQB1; approximately 520 for DQA1; approximately 610 for DPA1; and roughly 470 for DPB1. In the later analysis, no new phenotypic data were used to find candidate immune exposures; instead, reliance was placed on TCR beta sequences and their occurrence across donors. A later genetic analysis took genome-wide SNP genotypes for about 55% of the roughly 670 donors and used that subset as a discovery cohort. All discovery cohort repertoires had been generated on a single sequencing platform. The genetic ancestry cluster associated with self-reported Caucasian donors included around 76% of the roughly 380 genotyped donors. To decide whether each TCR beta V gene segment behaved as functional or pseudogenic, an earlier analysis of 587 of the donors relied on high-throughput TCR beta sequencing. Class I and class II HLA loci were covered by the typing at four-digit resolution. The study used immunosequencing to profile the T cell repertoires of approximately 650 subjects and linked those repertoires to cytomegalovirus serostatus. To predict cytomegalovirus infection status, the study brought together high-throughput TCR immunosequencing, statistical association of individual TCRs with disease status, and machine learning. Because of strong linkage in the cohort, roughly five DR-DQ haplotypes were treated as single units for association and clustering. Roughly 310 gigabases of sequencing data and around 87 million unique TCR sequences were included in an early release covering roughly 600 HLA-typed donors. Donor age, sex, ethnicity and CMV serostatus were collected together with the repertoire data. In a later analysis, previously published TCR beta repertoires from about 640 donors were re-analyzed and high-resolution HLA genotyping was added so that TCR occurrence patterns could be studied. A separate validation cohort of roughly 110 different subjects was used in addition to the 666-subject first cohort.

The cohort was made up of 650 to 700 healthy bone marrow donors. At the time of sampling, all cohort members were nominally healthy, though unrecorded immune exposures were likely present. The donor tested CMV seropositive and was one of the 289 seropositive cohort members. A peripheral blood sample was collected from each donor, and TCR beta sequencing was performed on peripheral blood mononuclear cells. Genomic DNA was extracted from the blood cell samples with the Qiagen DNeasy Blood Extraction Kit. Library construction relied on the immunoSEQ multiplex PCR assay. For the multiplex PCR, a mixture combining 60 forward primers for TCR Vbeta segments and 13 reverse primers for TCR Jbeta segments was used. A multiplex PCR assay on genomic DNA amplified the CDR3 region of rearranged TCR beta genes. On the Illumina HiSeq System, the amplified TCR beta libraries were sequenced as 87-base-pair reads. The source study handled its data this way. Across the 500 to 700 repertoires, a later analysis counted 80 million or so unique TCR beta chains, approximately 10 million of which were shared by at least two donors. A nearest-neighbor algorithm error-corrected the raw reads and collapsed the reads into unique sequences, merging closely related sequences to remove PCR and sequencing errors. V, D and J gene segments were assigned by aligning CDR3 sequences to IMGT reference sequences. Each retained sequence needed at least a six-nucleotide match to both a V gene segment and a J gene segment. Rearrangements were classified as productive when the CDR3 lacked stop codons and remained in frame with V and J, and all other rearrangements were classified as non-productive. CDR3 was defined according to IMGT convention as the region running from the second conserved V-encoded cysteine to the conserved J-encoded phenylalanine. Sequences without an unambiguous match to a single V gene segment were excluded from the earlier analysis of a few hundred of the donors. An earlier analysis of several hundred of the donors called V segments functional above 56.7% productive rearrangements and segregating when the between-donor standard deviation exceeded 5%. A statistical classification framework was built for diagnosing cytomegalovirus status from the catalog of TCR beta chain sequences. In a later analysis, TCR nucleotide sequences were compared against IMGT/GENE-DB human TR gene sequences so that V and J genes could be assigned. In a later analysis, CDR3 sequences and most-parsimonious VDJ recombination scenarios were assigned using the TCRdist pipeline. In a later analysis, every TCR beta chain was defined by the combination of its CDR3 amino acid sequence and its V-gene family, and reads without a unique V-gene family were dropped. To address suspected cross-contamination and a sequencing artifact, a later analysis removed approximately 590 highly shared, low-generation-probability nucleotide sequences. For each public chain, a later analysis derived a clonal expansion index from normalized ranks of inferred template counts within each repertoire. A later analysis computed generation probabilities with a VDJ recombination model fitted to out-of-frame rearrangements, and checked the results against IGoR. In a later analysis, TCR-TCR, TCR-HLA and TCR-CMV co-occurrence was scored with hypergeometric tests, and a repertoire-size bias correction was applied to TCR pairs. A later analysis estimated false discovery rates by permuting HLA or CMV assignments 20 times. In a later analysis, co-occurring TCRs were grouped with DBSCAN, and TCRdist sequence similarity was added when clustering was performed within HLA-allele-positive subsets. For co-occurrence clustering, repertoires with fewer than 30,000 or more than 120,000 public chains were excluded, along with five repertoires with anomalous nucleotide sharing. TCRdb retrieved this table from immuneACCESS and kept in-frame rearrangements only. Not all clones are present; in checked studies, unresolved V genes account for under half, and no reason is known for the remainder. V and J calls and clone size are given by that table; D and trimming were obtained from the DNA. The sample table records around 140,000 clones; roughly four fifths of these occur just once. Jointly, the top ten make up around 8.8% of the sample.

The germline V and J ends show losses of 4 bases and 8 bases respectively, and no gene match explains 9 bases of the junction. The CDR3 contains 15 residues, cysteine and phenylalanine counted. Kept here is only the CDR3 DNA, which spans 45 bases and is read in frame from base 1. Sequences MDHEN (CDR1) and SYDVKM (CDR2) are obtained from the germline V gene. Of note for this clone: Its antigen specificity is not known. No per-base quality is available; no much larger clone lies one base away.

What the research found in general, with its limitations: A later genetic analysis associated a missense DCLRE1C variant with V-gene and J-gene trimming of TCR beta chains, and an independent cohort replicated the association. According to a later analysis, parvovirus B19, influenza, CMV and Epstein-Barr virus appeared linked to several top co-occurrence clusters. A later analysis found that HLA-associated TCR beta chains were more clonally expanded and had lower generation probabilities than equally common non-associated chains. A further reported finding was that TCR beta sequences accurately predicted the HLA-A and HLA-B alleles for most subjects in the first cohort. Because counts were too low, about 18 rarely observed V segments, including chromosome 9 orphons, were left out of the earlier analysis of 500 to 650 of the donors. The authors suggested that the approach could potentially be generalized to other disease states and immunological phenotypes. Because the 87-base-pair reads could not distinguish some IMGT-functional V segments, including TRBV6-2 and TRBV6-3, those segments were excluded. According to a later genetic analysis, donors in an Asian-associated ancestry cluster had fewer N-insertions in productive TCRs than the approximately 650-donor mean. A few of the identified cytomegalovirus-associated TCR beta chains were confirmed in vitro to be specific for cytomegalovirus antigens. According to a later analysis, most CMV-associated TCR beta chains appeared to be HLA-restricted, and the HLA associations seemed to be driven largely by CMV exposure. While some public TCRs were present in many individuals, most TCR sequences turned up only very rarely across donors. When HLA alleles, especially DR and DQ, strongly co-occurred, attributing TCR associations to individual alleles was difficult. A later analysis found that TCR association rates varied across HLA loci, with DRB1 alleles showing the most associated TCRs and HLA-C alleles the fewest. The only immune exposure information available for the cohort was CMV serostatus. Presence/absence analyses assumed roughly uniform sequencing depth across donors, an assumption that may not hold. Correlated functional status among segregating V segments might be attributable to linkage disequilibrium, but an unknown experimental factor could not be ruled out. A cluster of highly shared sequence variants was judged likely to represent a technical artifact of the sequencing pipeline. In both the original and validation cohorts, the classifier was reported to diagnose cytomegalovirus status with high specificity and sensitivity. Because HLA typing was missing for some donors at each locus, association tests included only the typed subset. Broadly in line with IMGT annotations, most TCR beta V segments showed up in productive rearrangements about 87% or about 30% of the time in an earlier analysis of several hundred of the donors. In this cohort, only TCR beta chains were sequenced, and detectable features were limited by the absence of alpha or paired-chain data. Specific HLA alleles were associated with over 15,000 TCR beta sequences at a false discovery rate of 0.05 in a later analysis. The study gave a list of about 170 TCR beta chains associated with cytomegalovirus.

Sequenced material: PBMCs. The receptor was derived from a woman aged 60 to 75 in good health and CMV-seropositive. Recombination joined TRBV28 with TRBJ1-4, with 8 bases in between that match TRBD1. The DNA sequence is given as TGTGCCAGCAGTTACCTACAGGGGGGAGGCGAAAAACTGTTTTTT. Its translation is CASSYLQGGGEKLFF.